This T cell receptor (beta chain) comes out of a study of cytomegalovirus exposure and HLA in healthy donors. Remarks on this clone: Antigen specificity is unknown.

The study's findings and limits: Rarity held for most TCR sequences, but there were some public TCRs that occurred in many donors.

The CDR3 is made up of 13 amino acids. Per germline, CDR1 SQVTM and CDR2 ANQGSEA. Trimming left V 5 bases short and J 7 bases short, with 14 bases between. Vbeta (60) and Jbeta (13) primers were used in the PCR. Assay: immunoSEQ multiplex PCR; the TCRdb copy retains only in-frame clones and omits some. The sample yields some 99,000 clones, less than 70% seen once. This receptor was identified in a woman in her 70s in good health and CMV-seropositive. Sequencing was done on a sample of PBMCs. The chain has TRBV29-1 and TRBJ2-2, with D possibly matching TRBD1 (6 bases). In DNA, the CDR3 is TGCAGCGTTAAAACAGGGACGGGCGGGGAGCTGTTTTTT. Its protein product is CSVKTGTGGELFF.